Detailed here is one T cell receptor (beta chain). Its antigen target is currently unknown. Base-call qualities are not available, and no considerably larger clone is one nucleotide away. Genomic DNA was isolated from the sorted cells so that the TCRbeta CDR3 region could be sequenced. The immunoSEQ Assay was used for sequencing of TCRbeta CDR3 regions. The table was pulled from immuneACCESS by TCRdb, which kept in-frame rearrangements only. Such tables lose some clones; where checked, under half of the loss comes from unresolved V genes, and the rest has no known cause. The sample table holds 8,000 to 10,000 clones, of which about nine tenths were seen once. The top ten clonotypes cover around 11% of the sample. Per the germline V gene (reference sequence), SGHNT is the CDR1 and YYREEE is the CDR2. For this chain, trimming is 10 bases at the V end and 4 bases at the J end, and the number of junction bases without a gene match is 4. The CDR3 contains 13 residues, cysteine and phenylalanine counted. The read is trimmed to its CDR3 DNA, 39 bases read in frame from base 1.

This sample was included in a study of OX40 agonist ivuxolimab in advanced cancers. About the investigation overall: Ivuxolimab was a fully human IgG2 agonistic monoclonal antibody targeting the costimulatory receptor OX40 (CD134). Intravenous ivuxolimab was administered to patients every 2 weeks at six dose levels: 0.01, 0.1, 0.3, 1.5, 3 and 10 mg/kg. Of the 52 patients in dose escalation, about 20 had hepatocellular carcinoma, roughly 15 had melanoma, 9 had renal cell carcinoma and 9 had head and neck cancer. The dose-escalation cohort was about 86% male with a mean age of about 60 years, ranging from about 23 to 85. Patients were allowed to have had prior anti-PD-1, anti-PD-L1 or anti-CTLA-4 therapy, and 30% to 50% of the dose-escalation patients had previously received checkpoint inhibitors. Three dose-escalation patients achieved partial responses, one with hepatocellular carcinoma and two with cutaneous melanoma. Peripheral TCRbeta sequencing aimed to test whether ivuxolimab altered TCR sequence diversity and caused clonal T-cell expansion. The paper describes the monotherapy dose-escalation part (N of about 57 patients) of the phase I trial of ivuxolimab. The investigation overall reported the following: Low levels of normalized T-cell clonal expansion were also shown by some nonresponding patients. The antigen specificity of the clonally expanded peripheral T cells was not determined. After ivuxolimab, more expanded clones were found on average in CD8+ T cells than in CD4+ T cells. At doses from 0.1 to 3.0 mg/kg, clonal expansion was seen in both CD4+ and CD8+ blood T cells between baseline and week 6. In the 0.1-3.0 mg/kg groups, partial responders had among the lowest normalized peripheral clonal expansion, particularly in CD8+ T cells.

Patients with a history of autoimmune disease or receiving systemic immunosuppression were excluded from the trial. Peripheral blood for TCR sequencing was drawn from every dose cohort at baseline, at cycle 4 day 1 and at cycle 7 day 1. Samples were obtained from an open-label, multicenter, first-in-human phase I dose-escalation trial of ivuxolimab. The trial enrolled adults with locally advanced or metastatic head and neck squamous cell, hepatocellular, melanoma or renal cell carcinoma. Before TCR sequencing, CD4+ T cells and CD8+ T cells from peripheral blood were sorted into separate populations.

This receptor chain uses TRBV5-4 and TRBJ2-5; TRBD2 matches 13 bases in the middle. This receptor was identified in an adult with an advanced solid tumor such as melanoma, head and neck, liver or kidney cancer. The sequenced sample was CD4+ or CD8+ T cells sorted from blood, obtained in a trial of the OX40 agonist ivuxolimab. The encoded CDR3 is CAGGTSGAETQYF. The DNA sequence is as follows: TGTGCCGGGGGGACTAGCGGGGCAGAGACCCAGTACTTC.